The entry below gives a single TCR beta chain sequence along with its context. These data belong to a study of blood T cell repertoires in COVID-19. Produced via immunoSEQ multiplex PCR; TCRdb's table is partial and in-frame only. Among around 300,000 clones, roughly nine tenths were seen once, and the ten largest hold almost 9.5%. Enrolled through a virtual design, the participants were between roughly 18 and 89 years of age and came from 24 US areas. The CDR3 has 15 residues. The germline V gene has CDR1 SGHNT and CDR2 YYREEE (reference sequence). V lost 4 bases, J lost 6 bases, and 8 bases stayed unmatched.

This receptor was obtained from a woman under 40 who had recovered from COVID-19. The sequencing sample was made of PBMCs or T cells enriched from blood (not recorded which). The chain uses TRBV5-4 and TRBJ2-5, with 11 nucleotides matching TRBD1. DNA for the CDR3: TGTGCCAGCAGCCTGGGACAGGGGGTGACCCAGACCCAGTACTTC. It translates to CASSLGQGVTQTQYF.